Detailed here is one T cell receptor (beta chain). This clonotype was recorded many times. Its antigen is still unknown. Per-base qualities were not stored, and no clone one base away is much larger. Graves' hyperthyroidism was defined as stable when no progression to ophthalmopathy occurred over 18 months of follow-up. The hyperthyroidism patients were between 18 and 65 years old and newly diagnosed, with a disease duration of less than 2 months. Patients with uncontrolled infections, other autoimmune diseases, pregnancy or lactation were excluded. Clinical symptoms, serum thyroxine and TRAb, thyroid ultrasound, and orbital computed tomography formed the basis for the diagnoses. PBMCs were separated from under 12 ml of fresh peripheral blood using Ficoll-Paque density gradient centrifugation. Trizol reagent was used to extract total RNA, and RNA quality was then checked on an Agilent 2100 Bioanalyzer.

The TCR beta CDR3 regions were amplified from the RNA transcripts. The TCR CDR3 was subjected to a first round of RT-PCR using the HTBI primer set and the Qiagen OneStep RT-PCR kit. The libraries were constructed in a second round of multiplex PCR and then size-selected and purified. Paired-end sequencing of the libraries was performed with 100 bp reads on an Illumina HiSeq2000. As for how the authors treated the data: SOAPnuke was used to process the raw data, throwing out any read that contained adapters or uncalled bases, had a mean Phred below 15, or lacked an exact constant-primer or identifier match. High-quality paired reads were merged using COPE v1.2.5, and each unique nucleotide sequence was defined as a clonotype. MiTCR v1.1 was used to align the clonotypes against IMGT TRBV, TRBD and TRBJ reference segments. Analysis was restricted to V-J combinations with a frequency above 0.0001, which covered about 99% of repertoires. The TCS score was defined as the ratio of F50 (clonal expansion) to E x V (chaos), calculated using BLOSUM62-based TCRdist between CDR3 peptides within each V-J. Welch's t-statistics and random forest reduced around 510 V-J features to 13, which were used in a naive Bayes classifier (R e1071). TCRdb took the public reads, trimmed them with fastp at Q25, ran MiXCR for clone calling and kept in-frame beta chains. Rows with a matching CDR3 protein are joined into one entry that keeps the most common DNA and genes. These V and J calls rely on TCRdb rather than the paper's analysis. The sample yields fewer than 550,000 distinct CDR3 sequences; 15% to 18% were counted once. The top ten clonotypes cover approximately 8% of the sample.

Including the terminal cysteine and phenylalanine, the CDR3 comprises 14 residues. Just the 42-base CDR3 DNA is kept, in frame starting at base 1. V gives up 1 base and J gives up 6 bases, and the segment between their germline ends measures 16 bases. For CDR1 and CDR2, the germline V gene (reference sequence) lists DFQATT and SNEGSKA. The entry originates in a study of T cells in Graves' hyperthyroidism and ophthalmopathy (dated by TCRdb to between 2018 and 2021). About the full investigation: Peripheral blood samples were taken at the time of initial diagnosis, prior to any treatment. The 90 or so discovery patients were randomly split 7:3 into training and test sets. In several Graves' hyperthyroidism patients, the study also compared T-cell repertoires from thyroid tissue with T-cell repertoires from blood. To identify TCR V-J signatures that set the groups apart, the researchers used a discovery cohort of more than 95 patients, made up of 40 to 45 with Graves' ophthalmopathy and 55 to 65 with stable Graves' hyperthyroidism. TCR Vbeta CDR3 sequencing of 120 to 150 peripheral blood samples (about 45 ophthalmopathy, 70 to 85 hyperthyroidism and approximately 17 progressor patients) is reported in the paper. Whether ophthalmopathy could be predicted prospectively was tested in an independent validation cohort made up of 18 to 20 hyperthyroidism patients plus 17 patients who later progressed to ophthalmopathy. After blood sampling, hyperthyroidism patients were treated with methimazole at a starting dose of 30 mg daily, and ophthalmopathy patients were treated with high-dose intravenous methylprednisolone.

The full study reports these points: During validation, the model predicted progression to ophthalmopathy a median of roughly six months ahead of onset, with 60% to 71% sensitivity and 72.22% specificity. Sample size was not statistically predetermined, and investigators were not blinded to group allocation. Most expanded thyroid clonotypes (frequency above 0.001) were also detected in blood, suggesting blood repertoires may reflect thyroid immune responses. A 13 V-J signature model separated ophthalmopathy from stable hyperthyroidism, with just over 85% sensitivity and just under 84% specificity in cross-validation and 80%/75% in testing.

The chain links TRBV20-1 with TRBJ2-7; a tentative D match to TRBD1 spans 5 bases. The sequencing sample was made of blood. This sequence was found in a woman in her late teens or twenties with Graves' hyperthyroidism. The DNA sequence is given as TGCAGTGCTAGAGGTGGCCAGGGATGGATCGAGCAGTACTTC. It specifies CSARGGQGWIEQYF.